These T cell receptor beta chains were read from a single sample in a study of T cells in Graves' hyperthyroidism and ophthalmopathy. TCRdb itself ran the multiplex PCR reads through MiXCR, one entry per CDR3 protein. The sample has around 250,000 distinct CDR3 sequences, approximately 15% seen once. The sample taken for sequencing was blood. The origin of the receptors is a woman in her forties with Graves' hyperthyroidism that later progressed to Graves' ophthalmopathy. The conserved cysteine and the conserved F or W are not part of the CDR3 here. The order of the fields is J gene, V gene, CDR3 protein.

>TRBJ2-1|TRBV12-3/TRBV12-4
ASSLGTVNEQF
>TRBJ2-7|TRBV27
ASSAWTGGRTYEQY
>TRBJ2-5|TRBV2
ASSDPEGASGAPGETQY
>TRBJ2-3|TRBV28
ASSAVGFGTDTQY
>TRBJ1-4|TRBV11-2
ASSLVPGKGEKLF
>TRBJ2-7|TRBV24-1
ATSDRTGSSYEQY
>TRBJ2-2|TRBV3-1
ASSQGGGSGELF
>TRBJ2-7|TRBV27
ASSPLAGGSYEQY
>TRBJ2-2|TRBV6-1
ASSSLRAPNTGELF
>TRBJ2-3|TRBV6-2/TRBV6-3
ASSYSSAGYAPSTDTQY
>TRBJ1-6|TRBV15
ATSRETATNSPLH
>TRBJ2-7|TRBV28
ASSLFSLIGTGGINEQY
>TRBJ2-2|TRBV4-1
ASSPPRGGELF
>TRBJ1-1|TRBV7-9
ASSLGKWAF
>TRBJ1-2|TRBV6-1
ASSGTPQGYGYT
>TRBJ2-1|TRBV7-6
ASSLDTGGNEQF
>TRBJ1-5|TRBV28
ASNPPGNNQPQH
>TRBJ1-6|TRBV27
ASSSRRKGSSYNSPLH
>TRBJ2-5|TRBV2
ASSVEGGFETQY
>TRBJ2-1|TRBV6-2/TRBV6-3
ASSLFYDRGLSYNEQF
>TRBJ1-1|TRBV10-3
AIRRTETMNTEAF
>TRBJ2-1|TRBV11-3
ASSFGGSYNEQF
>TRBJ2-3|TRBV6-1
ASRGHTSTDTQY
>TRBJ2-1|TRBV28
ASSWERESTSNEQF
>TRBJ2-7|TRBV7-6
ASSLSPGSGYEQY
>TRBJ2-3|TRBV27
ASSLRSGSSTDTQY
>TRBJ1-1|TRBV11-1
ASSPVRGPRLNTEAF
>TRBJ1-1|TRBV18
ASSPEGHMNTEAF
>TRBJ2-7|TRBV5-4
ASSPTSDTSNYEQY
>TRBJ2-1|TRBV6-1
ASSSPSSYNEQF
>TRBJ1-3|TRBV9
ASSKTGGSGNTIY
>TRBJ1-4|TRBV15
ATSRRRRGEKLF